The T cell receptor (beta chain) under discussion was sequenced for a study of cytomegalovirus exposure and HLA in healthy donors. Turning to the study itself: HLA-typed donors contributed 80 million or so unique TCRs, which were held in an early data release. The study's findings and limits: Several of the most significant clusters appeared linked to common viral pathogens, based on a later analysis. In a later analysis, TCR beta V- and J-gene trimming showed a link to a missense DCLRE1C variant. Evidence from a later analysis indicated that most CMV-associated TCR beta chains looked HLA-restricted.

As to this clone: The antigen remains undetermined.

The PCR ran on 60 Vbeta and 13 Jbeta primers. The repertoire was sequenced with immunoSEQ multiplex PCR; TCRdb's copy has only in-frame clones and lacks some. The sample has approximately 120,000 clones; the top ten hold less than 3.5%. From germline, CDR1 is MNHNS and CDR2 SASEGT. Losses at the gene ends were 2 bases for V and 2 bases for J; bases not matched to a gene: 0. CDR3 length: 15 residues. The chain employs TRBV6-1 and TRBJ2-1, with TRBD2 identical over 10 bases. Sequenced: PBMCs. The receptor was isolated from a young man in good health and CMV-seronegative. The CDR3 DNA is TGTGCCAGCAGTGAAACTAGCGGGACCTACAATGAGCAGTTCTTC. Translating it yields CASSETSGTYNEQFF.